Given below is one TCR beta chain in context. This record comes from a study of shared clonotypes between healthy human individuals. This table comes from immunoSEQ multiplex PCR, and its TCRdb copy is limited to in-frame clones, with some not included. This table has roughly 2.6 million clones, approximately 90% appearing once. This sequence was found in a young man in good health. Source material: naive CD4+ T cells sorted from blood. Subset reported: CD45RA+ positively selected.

Here the CDR3 DNA reads TGCGCCAGCAGCCTACTACAGGGGCCGAACACTGAAGCTTTCTTT. Encoded protein: CASSLLQGPNTEAFF. The chain has TRBV5-1 and TRBJ1-1; 7 nucleotides agree with TRBD1. Germline V gives CDR1 SGHRS, CDR2 YFSETQ. This CDR3 contains 15 residues. The J segment lost 1 base and the V segment lost 4 bases, leaving 7 bases of the junction unmatched.